The T cell receptor beta chain under discussion was sequenced for a study of cytomegalovirus exposure and HLA in healthy donors (dated by TCRdb to the late 2010s). A note on the overall study: A later analysis indicated that the 130 or so validation repertoires were generated on the platform also employed for the approximately 690 repertoires of the first cohort. The study aimed to test whether signatures of past pathogen exposure could be identified by cataloging public T cell receptors. In addition to the first cohort of around 670 subjects, a separate validation cohort of 120 different subjects was used. To predict cytomegalovirus infection status, the study combined high-throughput TCR immunosequencing, statistical association of individual TCRs with disease status, and machine learning. The paper's findings and limits, for the study overall: Most TCR sequences were seen in very few donors, while some public TCRs were found in many individuals. Subsequent analysis determined that TCRs grouped into clusters in the first cohort also showed a tendency toward co-occurrence across the 120 validation repertoires, and 85% to 95% of cluster scores exceeded 0. In vitro tests confirmed that three of the cytomegalovirus-associated TCR beta chains recognize cytomegalovirus antigens. According to the authors, the approach could potentially be generalized to other disease states and immunological phenotypes. The classifier was reported to diagnose cytomegalovirus status with high specificity and sensitivity in both the original cohort and the validation cohort. The study listed 164 TCR beta chains as associated with cytomegalovirus. The validation cohort had no HLA typing available for a later analysis, so co-occurrence within that cohort was assessed over all 130 or so repertoires.

Libraries were constructed by the immunoSEQ multiplex PCR assay. Per the original workflow: A statistical classification framework was developed to diagnose cytomegalovirus status using the catalog of TCR beta chain sequences. In TCRdb, the immuneACCESS table is reduced to in-frame sequences with V and J assigned. These tables do not hold every clone; where another copy was compared, an unresolved V gene accounts for under half, and the others remain unexplained. The D gene and trimming were derived from the DNA, and the V and J assignments and clone size from that table. For this sample the table gives about 130,000 clones, of which roughly 87% were detected only once. Clones ranked in the top ten supply about 1.1% of the sample. On this clone itself: This clone's antigen is unknown. The record has no base qualities; no much larger clone is one base away.

The CDR3 spans 15 residues, from the cysteine through the phenylalanine. Solely the CDR3 DNA is kept, with 45 bases framed from the first base. CDR1 and CDR2 are drawn from the germline V gene: SGHAT, FQNNGV. The junction shows trimming of 4 bases on V and 3 bases on J, and the gene matches do not reach 1 base of it. Donors formed part of the validation cohort, which comprised about 130 subjects and was distinct from the first cohort of roughly 600 subjects. Sequenced sample: PBMCs. This TCR came from a woman younger than 35 in good health and CMV-seronegative. The sequence links TRBV11-2 to TRBJ2-3, and TRBD2 aligns with 13 junction nucleotides. At the DNA level, the sequence is TGTGCCAGCAGCTCACTAGCGGGAGGGACAGATACGCAGTATTTT. Its protein reads: CASSSLAGGTDTQYF.